This passage covers 5 T cell receptor beta chains from one sample sequenced in a study of PD-L1 blockade in urothelial cancer. Repertoires were generated with immunoSEQ multiplex PCR, while TCRdb's copy carries only in-frame clones and drops some. Counted here are approximately 79,000 clones, around 93% occurring once; the ten biggest clones make up roughly 0.8%. Time point meaning: peripheral blood 6 weeks after treatment start. Source: PBMCs, taken around atezolizumab (anti-PD-L1) treatment. These receptor sequences come from a woman of 80 years or more with urothelial cancer.

The chain joins TRBV27 to TRBJ1-1; D is undetermined. The CDR3 spans 13 residues. Trimming stripped 5 bases from V and 3 bases from J, with 10 bases between. Germline-derived CDR1 and CDR2 are MNHEY and SMNVEV (reference sequence). CDR3 nucleotides: TGTGCCAGCAGTAAGAGGGAGGACACTGAAGCTTTCTTT. Translating gives CASSKREDTEAFF.

This chain uses TRBV19 with TRBJ2-2; TRBD2 might be the D (7 bases). V lost 3 bases to trimming and J lost 1 base, with 15 bases between them. Germline loops: CDR1 LNHDA, CDR2 SQIVND (reference sequence). This CDR3 region has 17 residues. The CDR3 coding sequence is TGTGCCAGTAGTATGGGGGGGGCTGCGGGGAACACCGGGGAGCTGTTTTTT. Amino acid sequence: CASSMGGAAGNTGELFF.

This rearrangement joins TRBV11-3 to TRBJ2-1; 9 bases are shared with TRBD2. The germline CDR1 and CDR2 sequences are SGHNT and YENEEA. The CDR3 loop spans 16 amino acids. Germline trimming cut 1 base from V and 5 bases from J; bases unmatched to any gene: 6. The CDR3 region has the DNA TGTGCCAGCAGCTTAGGGACTAGCGATAAAGACAATGAGCAGTTCTTC. Its protein product is CASSLGTSDKDNEQFF.

The chain has TRBV4-2 and TRBJ1-2; 9 nucleotides align to TRBD1. Unmatched junction bases numbered 3, after V lost 3 bases and J lost 4 bases. This CDR3 has 14 residues. Per the germline V gene, CDR1 is LGHNA and CDR2 is YNFKEQ. The CDR3 loop reads CASSQGQGRYGYTF. CDR3 coding DNA: TGTGCCAGCAGCCAGGGACAGGGTCGCTATGGCTACACCTTC.

V gene TRBV27 combines with J gene TRBJ2-2; tentatively, D is TRBD1 (5 bases). Germline CDR1 MNHEY, CDR2 SMNVEV (reference sequence). Deletions cut 3 bases from V and 9 bases from J, with 8 bases between. The CDR3 runs to 12 residues. The CDR3: CASSLNRRELFF. CDR3 sequence (DNA): TGTGCCAGCAGTTTGAACAGGAGGGAGCTGTTTTTT.